The 27 T cell receptor beta chains below come from one sample, sequenced in a study of patients and donors after allogeneic stem cell transplantation. Via MiXCR, TCRdb re-called the RT-PCR reads, giving one row per CDR3 protein. The sample carries approximately 160,000 distinct CDR3 sequences, roughly 22% recorded once. Material for sequencing was blood, either unsorted or a sorted T cell fraction (not recorded which). The receptors shown here come from a human donor who was either an allogeneic HSCT recipient or a stem cell or donor lymphocyte infusion donor (not recorded which). It is not recorded whose cells these are; they may come from a transplant donor.

V is TRBV2 and J is TRBJ1-2; the D is unclear. The CDR3 sequence is 12 residues long. With 8 bases removed from V and 1 base from J, the gap between germline ends came to 8 bases. Germline V gives CDR1 SNHLY, CDR2 FYNNEI. The CDR3 reads CASLPVNYGYTF. In nucleotides, the CDR3 is TGTGCCAGCTTACCCGTTAACTATGGCTACACCTTC.

This sequence joins TRBV27 and TRBJ1-3; D might be TRBD1 (5 bases). The CDR3 spans 14 residues. In germline, CDR1 is MNHEY, CDR2 SMNVEV (reference sequence). V was pared by 6 bases and J by 2 bases, with 11 bases between. CDR3 loop: CASSPGGTGNTIYF. The CDR3 DNA sequence: TGTGCCAGCAGCCCCGGGGGTACTGGAAACACCATATATTTT.

The CDR3 sequence: CASRTGTGNHGELFF. The CDR3 bases are TGTGCCAGCAGAACCGGGACGGGGAACCACGGGGAGCTGTTTTTT. This chain joins TRBV3-1 and TRBJ2-2, with D possibly being TRBD1 or TRBD2 (5 bases each). CDR1 and CDR2 from the germline V gene are LGHDT and YNNKEL (reference sequence). V lost 6 bases to trimming and J lost 7 bases, with 18 bases between them. The CDR3 runs to 15 residues.

This chain links TRBV24-1 with TRBJ2-2; 8 nucleotides align to TRBD1. The J segment lost 0 bases and the V segment lost 12 bases, leaving 5 bases of the junction unmatched. This CDR3 is 14 amino acids long. CDR1 KGHDR and CDR2 SFDVKD come from the germline V gene. The CDR3 reads CAAGQGTNTGELFF. CDR3 nucleotide sequence: TGTGCCGCCGGACAGGGCACGAACACCGGGGAGCTGTTTTTT.

The chain is built from TRBV6-6 and TRBJ2-7; 8 bases align to TRBD1. The CDR3 covers 15 residues. V shed 0 bases, J shed 2 bases, and the junction held 3 bases outside the gene matches. The V gene's germline CDR1 is MNHNY and CDR2 SVGAGI (reference sequence). DNA of the CDR3: TGTGCCAGCAGTTACTCACGGACAGGGACCTACGAGCAGTACTTC. Encoded protein: CASSYSRTGTYEQYF.

This clonotype has a handful of counts. The rearrangement links TRBV20-1 to TRBJ2-1; no firm D call. The ends were cut back, 4 bases at V and 10 bases at J, with 17 bases in the middle. In germline, CDR1 is DFQATT, CDR2 SNEGSKA (reference sequence). The CDR3 has 13 amino acids. The CDR3 region has the DNA TGCAGTGCTATCATCACTTCTAGGGCCGAGCAGTTCTTC. Protein product: CSAIITSRAEQFF.

This clonotype came up a few times. The V gene is TRBV12-3 or TRBV12-4, the J gene TRBJ2-1; possibly TRBD1 or TRBD2 for D (5 bases each). V was clipped by 4 bases and J by 15 bases, with 19 bases between them. CDR3 size: 13 residues. CDR3 loop: CASSSRGPSVPFF. The CDR3 DNA reads TGTGCCAGCAGTTCTAGGGGACCTTCTGTCCCGTTCTTC.

This clonotype was observed a handful of times. The chain couples TRBV29-1 to TRBJ1-2; TRBD1 matches at 9 bases. After removal of 4 bases from V and 10 bases from J, the junction contained 4 bases not matched to a gene. The CDR3 has 11 residues. Per germline, CDR1 SQVTM and CDR2 ANQGSEA. The DNA for the CDR3 is TGCAGCGTTGCACAGGGGGCGGACTACACCTTC. Translated, it gives CSVAQGADYTF.

CDR3 DNA sequence: TGTGCCAGCAGTTACGTCGGGGGGCTGACTGAAGCTTTCTTT. Amino acids: CASSYVGGLTEAFF. The rearrangement links TRBV6-5 to TRBJ1-1; possible D gene TRBD1, 6 bases. Germline lookup yields CDR1 MNHEY and CDR2 SVGAGI. Trimming shortened V by 2 bases and J by 5 bases, and 12 bases separated the two germline ends. CDR3 size: 14 residues.

The chain joins TRBV24-1 to TRBJ1-2; tentative D call: TRBD1 (6 bases). This CDR3 is built from 17 residues. Trimming pared 3 bases from V and 5 bases from J, leaving 21 bases between. Germline CDR1 reads KGHDR; CDR2 reads SFDVKD. CDR3 coding DNA: TGTGCCACCAGTGATCCTGAGGCTTACAGGGTCCCTTATGGCTACACCTTC. Translating it yields CATSDPEAYRVPYGYTF.

This clonotype was counted a few times. This chain uses TRBV29-1 with TRBJ2-3; 13 nucleotides line up with TRBD2. The CDR3 runs 16 residues. The germline CDR1 and CDR2 sequences are SQVTM and ANQGSEA. After removal of 4 bases from V and 2 bases from J, the junction contained 6 bases not matched to a gene. The DNA of the CDR3 is TGCAGCGTTGGACTAGCGGGGGGCCGTAACACAGATACGCAGTATTTT. The encoded protein is CSVGLAGGRNTDTQYF.

This clonotype occurred a few times. V and J are TRBV6-1 and TRBJ1-5; a possible D gene is TRBD1 (6 bases). This CDR3 is built from 18 residues. The V and J ends lost 0 bases and 3 bases respectively, with 18 bases between them. The germline V gene has CDR1 MNHNS and CDR2 SASEGT. CDR3 coding DNA: TGTGCCAGCAGTGAAGCCGGTTGGGGGCCCAACCCCAATCAGCCCCAGCATTTT. Translated, it gives CASSEAGWGPNPNQPQHF.

As to this clonotype: The CDR3 end shows no conserved phenylalanine or tryptophan, and so a read error is likely. V gene TRBV12-3 or TRBV12-4 combines with J gene TRBJ2-1; TRBD2 agrees at 13 bases. V lost 4 bases to trimming and J lost 3 bases; unmatched junction nucleotides: 3. The CDR3 length is 16 residues. For the CDR3, the DNA is TGTGCCAGCAGTTGGGGACTAGCGGGAATCTACAATGAGCAGTTCTCC. This translates into CASSWGLAGIYNEQFS.

This clonotype was counted a few times. V gene TRBV5-1 combines with J gene TRBJ1-1; 7 bases agree with TRBD1. CDR3 length: 15 amino acids. The trim removed 5 bases at V and 3 bases at J, leaving 10 bases unmatched. Germline V gene lookup returns CDR1 SGHRS and CDR2 YFSETQ. As DNA, the CDR3 is TGCGCCAGCAGTTTACGACAGGGAACGTACACTGAAGCTTTCTTT. It codes for CASSLRQGTYTEAFF.

Ten or more counts support this clonotype. The chain couples TRBV12-3 or TRBV12-4 to TRBJ1-1; TRBD1 agrees at 7 bases. CDR3 length: 12 residues. Trimming cost V 6 bases and J 8 bases; bases outside gene matches: 6. This CDR3 reads CASRQGTVEAFF. In nucleotides, the CDR3 is TGTGCCAGCAGACAGGGGACGGTAGAAGCTTTCTTT.

The chain links TRBV5-1 to TRBJ1-6; D uncertain. This CDR3 is built from 16 residues. The germline gives CDR1 SGHRS, CDR2 YFSETQ. The V gene lost 4 bases and the J gene lost 6 bases, with 17 bases spanning the gap. CDR3 sequence: CASSRSPGRTNSPLHF. The DNA of the CDR3 is TGCGCCAGCAGCCGGTCCCCAGGTAGGACTAATTCACCCCTCCACTTT.

This chain links TRBV7-8 with TRBJ2-1; D is unresolved. The V gene lost 3 bases and the J gene lost 0 bases, with 12 bases spanning the gap. Germline V lookup: CDR1 SGHVS, CDR2 FQNEAQ. This CDR3 spans 16 amino acids. For the CDR3, the DNA is TGTGCCAGCAGCTTTTCGGCGCAAAACTCCTACAATGAGCAGTTCTTC. Its translation: CASSFSAQNSYNEQFF.

This clonotype was counted only a few times. This chain connects TRBV20-1 to TRBJ2-7, with a tentative D call TRBD2 (5 bases). V gave up 6 bases and J gave up 0 bases, with 12 bases separating them. The germline V gene encodes CDR1 DFQATT and CDR2 SNEGSKA (reference sequence). The CDR3 is 13 amino acids. The CDR3 bases are TGCAGTGCCTGGACTGGGGACTCCTACGAGCAGTACTTC. Translation: CSAWTGDSYEQYF.

This clonotype was seen more than once but under ten times. Here the CDR3 DNA reads TGTGCCAGCAGCCACTCAAGAAGACAGGGAGGGGAGACCCAGTACTTC. It encodes CASSHSRRQGGETQYF. This rearrangement joins TRBV6-2 or TRBV6-3 to TRBJ2-5; D tentatively fits TRBD1 or TRBD2 (7 bases each). V lost 6 bases and J lost 5, with 22 bases in between. Germline assignment: CDR1 MNHEY and CDR2 SVGEGT. This CDR3 is 16 amino acids long.

The chain has TRBV10-3 and TRBJ2-7, with TRBD2 identical over 7 bases. Germline lookup yields CDR1 ENHRY and CDR2 SYGVKD. V was pared by 10 bases and J by 5 bases, with 17 bases of the junction left unmatched. The CDR3 totals 15 residues. The CDR3, as DNA: TGTGCCACCACGGAAAGCGGGGACTACCCCGACGAGCAGTACTTC. Its protein is CATTESGDYPDEQYF.

In its sample, this clonotype was seen a few times. J is TRBJ1-1 and V is TRBV15; weak D call: TRBD1 (5 bases). Deletions cut 3 bases from V and 0 bases from J, with 17 bases between. The V gene's germline CDR1 is LNHNV and CDR2 YYDKDF (reference sequence). This CDR3 has 17 amino acids. The chain's CDR3 is CATSRRGRWTMNTEAFF. The CDR3 DNA follows: TGTGCCACCAGCAGGAGGGGCAGGTGGACGATGAACACTGAAGCTTTCTTT.

This clonotype has at least ten counts. CDR3 sequence reads: CASSLGTLQYGYTF. The DNA for the CDR3 is TGTGCCAGCAGTTTGGGCACCCTACAGTATGGCTACACCTTC. The gene calls are TRBV12-3 or TRBV12-4 and TRBJ1-2; D unresolved. This CDR3 is built from 14 residues. The V end lost 3 bases, the J end lost 5 bases, and 13 bases lay between the germline ends.

This chain connects TRBV4-1 to TRBJ1-3; D is unclear. Germline CDR1 is MGHRA and CDR2 is YSYEKL. This CDR3 comprises 16 residues. The V end lost 1 base, the J end lost 0 bases, and 10 bases lay between the germline ends. The CDR3 region is CASSQVFGNSGNTIYF. CDR3 in DNA: TGCGCCAGCAGCCAAGTGTTCGGCAACTCTGGAAACACCATATATTTT.

This clonotype was seen a handful of times. This chain uses TRBV20-1 with TRBJ2-7, with D perhaps being TRBD1 or TRBD2 (5 bases each). Germline values: CDR1 DFQATT, CDR2 SNEGSKA (reference sequence). The germline V and J ends were trimmed by 0 bases and 6 bases, with 6 bases remaining between them. This CDR3 contains 11 residues. For the CDR3, the DNA is TGCAGTGCTAGAGAGGGGACCGAGCAGTACTTC. Protein product: CSAREGTEQYF.

The table lists this clonotype with a few counts. This chain connects TRBV7-2 to TRBJ2-6; possibly TRBD2 for D (6 bases). V was clipped by 4 bases and J by 2 bases, with 18 bases between them. CDR3 size: 18 residues. CDR1 is SGHTA and CDR2 is FQGNSA in the germline V gene. The CDR3 here is CASSSPPGEYPGANVLTF. CDR3 DNA: TGTGCCAGCAGCTCCCCCCCGGGAGAGTACCCTGGGGCCAACGTCCTGACTTTC. Supplemented by reference TRBV7-2 and TRBJ2-6, the full variable domain reads GAGVSQSPSNKVTEKGKDVELRCDPISGHTALYWYRQSLGQGLEFLIYFQGNSAPDKSGLPSDRFSAERTGGSVSTLTIQRTQQEDSAVYLCASSSPPGEYPGANVLTFGAGSRLTVL.

V is TRBV14 and J is TRBJ1-6; a weak D match, TRBD1 (6 bases). With 0 bases removed from V and 4 bases from J, the gap between germline ends came to 13 bases. The CDR3 extends over 17 amino acids. Germline CDR1 and CDR2: SGHDN and FVKESK. CDR3 loop: CASSQDWGARYNSPLHF. In DNA form, the CDR3 reads TGTGCCAGCAGCCAAGATTGGGGGGCTCGGTATAATTCACCCCTCCACTTT.

J is TRBJ1-4 and V is TRBV23-1; possibly TRBD1 for D (6 bases). TRBV23-1 is identified as an open reading frame with a role that is uncertain. With 2 bases removed from V and 7 bases from J, the gap between germline ends came to 8 bases. The CDR3 has 13 residues. CDR3 in DNA: TGCGCCAGCAGTCAAGCAGGGGTTGAAAAACTGTTTTTT. This codes for CASSQAGVEKLFF.